These 17 T cell receptor beta chains were all obtained from the same sample, sequenced in a study of tumor-infiltrating lymphocytes in primary liver carcinoma. RNA and DNA were co-extracted from about 19-30 mg of unsorted bulk tissue. TCR beta cDNA was made from 400 to 500 ng total RNA with a constant-region primer. Three nested multiplex PCR rounds, a slightly modified ARM-PCR, produced the libraries for TCR beta. TRBV1-TRBV30 forward primers paired with a C-beta reverse primer were used in the first two PCR rounds, which ran approximately 10 cycles each. TCRdb processed the multiplex PCR reads anew with MiXCR; each CDR3 protein has one entry. The repertoire holds roughly 100,000 distinct CDR3 sequences, with around two thirds as singletons. Sample: liver tumor tissue from sampling region 2. Subset meaning: tumor region T2, inferior pole. Source of these receptors: a woman aged 55-70 years with primary liver carcinoma and hepatitis B virus infection.

Concerning this clonotype: At one end the junction does not follow the germline gene, possibly because of a read error. This chain joins TRBV11-2 and TRBJ1-1, with D perhaps matching TRBD1 (5 bases). Per the germline V gene, CDR1 is SGHAT and CDR2 is FQNNGV. The CDR3 covers 20 residues. CDR3 in amino acids: CASSPYHHGHLRFWGYEVFF. CDR3 nucleotide sequence: TGTGCCAGCAGCCCATATCATCACGGACACCTTCGCTTTTGGGGCTATGAAGTTTTCTTT.

This clonotype has more than one count but fewer than ten. The genes are TRBV20-1 and TRBJ1-5, with 10 bases fitting TRBD1. V gave up 6 bases and J gave up 4 bases; unmatched junction bases: 15. CDR1 is DFQATT and CDR2 is SNEGSKA in the germline V gene (reference sequence). CDR3 size: 17 residues. CDR3 sequence: CSAKSGTGTGVNQPQHF. CDR3 coding DNA: TGCAGTGCCAAATCCGGGACCGGGACAGGGGTAAATCAGCCCCAGCATTTT.

As for this clonotype: Lacking the conserved final phenylalanine or tryptophan, this CDR3 likely reflects a read error. The CDR3 loop is CASTLGTSGKLEQFL. The CDR3 bases are TGTGCCAGCACCTTAGGGACTAGCGGTAAGCTTGAGCAGTTCTTA. The chain is built from TRBV11-3 and TRBJ2-1, with TRBD2 identical over 11 bases. The CDR3 covers 15 residues. Germline V gene sequence: CDR1 SGHNT, CDR2 YENEEA.

This clonotype was counted only a few times. One end of the junction does not line up with germline, which may come from a read error. This rearrangement joins TRBV28 to TRBJ1-1, with D perhaps matching TRBD1 (5 bases). The germline V gene has CDR1 MDHEN and CDR2 SYDVKM. CDR3 length: 14 amino acids. CDR3 region: CASSLGRVETEASF. The CDR3 nucleotides are TGTGCCAGCAGTTTGGGCAGGGTAGAGACTGAAGCTTCCTTT. The full variable domain, rest sourced from reference TRBV28 and TRBJ1-1, is DVKVTQSSRYLVKRTGEKVFLECVQDMDHENMFWYRQDPGLGLRLIYFSYDVKMKEKGDIPEGYSVSREKKERFSLILESASTNQTSMYLCASSLGRVETEASFGQGTRLTVV.

CDR3 bases: TGTGCCATCAGTGAGTCCAACAGAGAGTCGGGCTCACCCCTCCACTTT. Translating gives CAISESNRESGSPLHF. The chain is built from TRBV10-3 and TRBJ1-6, with unresolved D. The CDR3 spans 16 residues. Per germline, CDR1 ENHRY and CDR2 SYGVKD. The V gene lost 0 bases and the J gene lost 10 bases, with 16 bases spanning the gap.

With respect to this clonotype: A read error is possible here, since a much larger clone lies one base away. The genes are TRBV5-1 and TRBJ2-2; TRBD1 agrees at 8 bases. Trimming cost V 10 bases and J 3 bases; bases outside gene matches: 14. CDR3 size: 16 residues. Germline V lookup: CDR1 SGHRS, CDR2 YFSETQ. CDR3 protein: CAVRLSGGADTGELFF. CDR3 bases: TGCGCCGTTCGCCTGTCAGGGGGCGCGGACACCGGGGAGCTGTTTTTT.

The chain recombines TRBV2 with TRBJ1-2, with D unclear. CDR1 and CDR2 from the germline V gene are SNHLY and FYNNEI. This CDR3 region has 12 residues. Trimming removed 2 bases at V and 10 bases at J, with 11 bases between. CDR3 coding DNA: TGTGCCAGCAGTGAACGGCGCGTGGACTACACCTTC. This sequence encodes CASSERRVDYTF.

This clonotype occurred a few times. An end of the junction differs from the germline gene, which may be a read error. The CDR3 protein is CASSTLVSSFNNEHFF. The CDR3 coding sequence is TGTGCCAGCAGTACCCTTGTTTCTAGCTTCAACAATGAGCATTTCTTC. The chain combines TRBV12-3 or TRBV12-4 with TRBJ2-1; a weak D match, TRBD2 (5 bases). The CDR3 runs 16 residues.

The chain carries TRBV6-5 and TRBJ2-5, with a tentative D call TRBD1 (5 bases). This CDR3 is built from 13 residues. Germline CDR1 and CDR2: MNHEY and SVGAGI. V lost 6 bases, J lost 4 bases, and 12 bases lay in between. The CDR3 spells CASSPTERETQYF. Written as DNA, the CDR3 is TGTGCCAGCAGCCCGACAGAAAGAGAGACCCAGTACTTC.

Details on this clonotype: Since a much larger clone is just one base distant, this may be a read error. The V gene is TRBV10-2, the J gene TRBJ2-5, with D hard to call. The germline gives CDR1 WSHSY, CDR2 SAAADI. This CDR3 has 13 amino acids. V dropped 4 bases and J dropped 7 bases, with 13 bases sitting between them. As DNA, the CDR3 is TGCGCCAGCAGTGTTTGGCGTTCGGGGACCCAGTACTTC. Protein product: CASSVWRSGTQYF.

Note on this clonotype: This may come from a read error, since a much larger clone is one base off. The CDR3 protein is CASSYFGSGELCF. CDR3 nucleotide sequence: TGTGCCAGCAGTTACTTTGGATCCGGGGAGCTGTGTTTT. The chain combines TRBV6-5 with TRBJ2-2, with D perhaps TRBD2 (5 bases). This CDR3 contains 13 residues. Germline lookup yields CDR1 MNHEY and CDR2 SVGAGI.

This clonotype has just a few counts. Given a much more abundant clone one base away, this may be a read error. The CDR3 DNA sequence: TGTGCCAGCAGTTACGGGAGTTGGCAGACCCATTACTTC. Translating gives CASSYGSWQTHYF. This rearrangement joins TRBV6-5 to TRBJ2-5; weak D call: TRBD2 (5 bases). CDR3 length: 13 residues. Looked up from germline, CDR1 is MNHEY and CDR2 is SVGAGI.

This clonotype was detected ten times or more. The gene calls are TRBV5-1 and TRBJ1-2, with a possible D match to TRBD1 (5 bases). The V end lost 0 bases, the J end lost 8 bases, and 14 bases lay between the germline ends. The CDR3 loop spans 14 amino acids. The V gene's germline CDR1 is SGHRS and CDR2 YFSETQ. Here the CDR3 reads CASSLARGTGGYTF. DNA for the CDR3: TGCGCCAGCAGCTTGGCCAGAGGGACGGGGGGCTACACCTTC.

The chain joins TRBV4-2 to TRBJ1-5, with 8 bases that match TRBD1. CDR3 length: 14 residues. Germline loops: CDR1 LGHNA, CDR2 YNFKEQ. V shed 0 bases, J shed 9 bases, and the junction held 4 bases outside the gene matches. CDR3 sequence reads: CASSQEQGGRPQHF. The CDR3 bases are TGTGCCAGCAGCCAAGAACAGGGGGGTCGGCCCCAGCATTTT.

As regards this clonotype: Since the CDR3 does not end with the conserved phenylalanine or tryptophan, this likely comes from a read error. V gene TRBV5-6 combines with J gene TRBJ2-3, with 8 bases aligning to TRBD2. The germline V gene encodes CDR1 SGHDT and CDR2 YYEEEE. The CDR3 sequence is 16 residues long. The CDR3 is CGSSLKGLGSPDTQYL. CDR3 DNA: TGTGGCAGCAGCTTGAAGGGACTAGGATCCCCAGATACGCAGTATCTT.

This chain joins TRBV29-1 and TRBJ2-2; the match to TRBD2 covers 9 bases. The V segment lost 6 bases and the J segment 4 bases; nucleotides outside the gene matches: 9. Germline V gives CDR1 SQVTM, CDR2 ANQGSEA. The CDR3 sequence is 15 residues long. The CDR3 region has the DNA TGCAGCGTCCAGGCGGGAGGGCCTAGCACCGGGGAGCTGTTTTTT. Translated: CSVQAGGPSTGELFF.

The chain uses TRBV30 and TRBJ2-1; 9 positions match TRBD2. Germline V gene lookup returns CDR1 GTSNPN and CDR2 SVGIG (reference sequence). J was trimmed by 6 bases and V by 2 bases; bases with no gene match: 8. This CDR3 has 15 residues. The CDR3 spells CAWSSTSGLRNEQFF. CDR3 in DNA: TGTGCCTGGAGTTCGACTAGCGGCCTGCGCAATGAGCAGTTCTTC.